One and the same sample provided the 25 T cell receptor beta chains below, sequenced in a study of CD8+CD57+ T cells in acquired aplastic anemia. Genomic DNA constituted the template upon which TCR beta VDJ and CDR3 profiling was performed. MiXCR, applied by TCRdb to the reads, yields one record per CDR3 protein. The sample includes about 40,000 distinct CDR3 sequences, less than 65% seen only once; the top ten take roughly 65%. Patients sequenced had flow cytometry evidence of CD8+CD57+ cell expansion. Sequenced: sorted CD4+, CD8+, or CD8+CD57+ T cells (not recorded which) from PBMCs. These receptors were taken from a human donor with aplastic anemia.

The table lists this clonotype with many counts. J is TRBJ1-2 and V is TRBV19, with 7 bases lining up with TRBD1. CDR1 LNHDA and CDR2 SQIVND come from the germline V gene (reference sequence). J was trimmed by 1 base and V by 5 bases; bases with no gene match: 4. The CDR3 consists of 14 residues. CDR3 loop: CASSYAGGNYGYTF. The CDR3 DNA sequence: TGTGCCAGTAGTTATGCAGGGGGTAACTATGGCTACACCTTC. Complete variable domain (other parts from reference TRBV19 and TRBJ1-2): DGGITQSPKYLFRKEGQNVTLSCEQNLNHDAMYWYRQDPGQGLRLIYYSQIVNDFQKGDIAEGYSVSREKKESFPLTVTSAQKNPTAFYLCASSYAGGNYGYTFGSGTRLTVV.

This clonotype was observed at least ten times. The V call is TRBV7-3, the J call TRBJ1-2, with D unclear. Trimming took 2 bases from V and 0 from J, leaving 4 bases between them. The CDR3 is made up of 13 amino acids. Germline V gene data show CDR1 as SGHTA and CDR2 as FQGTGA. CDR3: CASSLCANYGYTF. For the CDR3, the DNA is TGTGCCAGCAGCTTATGTGCTAACTATGGCTACACCTTC.

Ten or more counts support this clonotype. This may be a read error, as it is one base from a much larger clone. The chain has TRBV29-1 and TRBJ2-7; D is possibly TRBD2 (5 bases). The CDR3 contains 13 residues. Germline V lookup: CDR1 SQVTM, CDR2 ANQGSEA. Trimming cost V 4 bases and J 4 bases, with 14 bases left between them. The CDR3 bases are TGCAGCGTTGGAGAGGGTCTTCGGTACGAGCAGTACTTC. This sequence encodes CSVGEGLRYEQYF.

The CDR3 DNA sequence: TGTGCCAGCAGTGTGATAACTGGTGGCTACACCTTC. Its protein is CASSVITGGYTF. The chain employs TRBV2 and TRBJ1-2; D remains ambiguous. The CDR3 totals 12 residues. CDR1 is SNHLY, CDR2 FYNNEI, per germline. V lost 4 bases and J 7 bases, leaving 10 bases between the germline ends.

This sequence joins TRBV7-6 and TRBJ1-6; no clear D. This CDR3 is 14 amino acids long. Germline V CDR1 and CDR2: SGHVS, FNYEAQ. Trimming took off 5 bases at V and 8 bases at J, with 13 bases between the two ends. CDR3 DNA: TGTGCCAGCAGCCCAGCGGGCACGGATTCACCCCTCCACTTT. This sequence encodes CASSPAGTDSPLHF.

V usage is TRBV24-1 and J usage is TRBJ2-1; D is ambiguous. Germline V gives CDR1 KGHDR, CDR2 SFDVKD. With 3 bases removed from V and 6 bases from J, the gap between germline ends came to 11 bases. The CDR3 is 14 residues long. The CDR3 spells CATSDPDSTNEQFF. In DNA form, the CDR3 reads TGTGCCACCAGTGATCCTGACTCGACCAATGAGCAGTTCTTC.

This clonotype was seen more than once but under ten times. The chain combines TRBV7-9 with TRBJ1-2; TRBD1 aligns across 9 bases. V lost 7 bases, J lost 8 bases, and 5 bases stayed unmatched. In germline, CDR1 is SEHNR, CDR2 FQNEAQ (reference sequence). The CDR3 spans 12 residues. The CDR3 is CASNPGQGGYTF. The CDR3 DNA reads TGTGCCAGCAACCCGGGACAGGGCGGCTACACCTTC.

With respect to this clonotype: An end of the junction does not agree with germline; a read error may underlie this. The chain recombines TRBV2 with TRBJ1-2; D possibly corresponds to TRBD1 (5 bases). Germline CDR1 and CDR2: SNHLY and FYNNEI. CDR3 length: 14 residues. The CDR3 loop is CASSLGSGSYSYTF. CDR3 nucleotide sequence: TGTGCCAGCAGTCTTGGGTCAGGGAGCTATAGCTACACCTTC.

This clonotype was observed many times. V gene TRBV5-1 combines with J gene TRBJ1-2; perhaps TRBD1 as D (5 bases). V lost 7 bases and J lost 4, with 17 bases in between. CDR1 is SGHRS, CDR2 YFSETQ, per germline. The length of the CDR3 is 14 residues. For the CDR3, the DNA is TGCGCCAGCTGTGACAGCCCAGGCATCTATGGCTACACCTTC. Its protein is CASCDSPGIYGYTF.

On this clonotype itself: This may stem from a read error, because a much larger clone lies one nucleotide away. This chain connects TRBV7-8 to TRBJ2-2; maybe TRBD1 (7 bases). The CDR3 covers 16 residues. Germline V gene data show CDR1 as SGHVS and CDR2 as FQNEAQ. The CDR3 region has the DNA TGTGCCAGCAGCCCCGCCAGGGGGATTCTTCCGGGGGAGCCGTTTTTT. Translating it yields CASSPARGILPGEPFF.

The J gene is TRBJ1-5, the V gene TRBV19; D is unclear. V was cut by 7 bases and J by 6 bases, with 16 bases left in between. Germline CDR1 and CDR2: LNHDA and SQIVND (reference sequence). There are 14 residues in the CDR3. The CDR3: CASKGKGSGQPQHF. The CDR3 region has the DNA TGTGCCAGTAAAGGGAAGGGATCGGGTCAGCCCCAGCATTTT.

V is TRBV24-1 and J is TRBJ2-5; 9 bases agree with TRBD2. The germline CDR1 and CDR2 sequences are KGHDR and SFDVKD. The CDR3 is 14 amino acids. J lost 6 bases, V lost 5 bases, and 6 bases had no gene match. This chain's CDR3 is CATSVGTSTKTQYF. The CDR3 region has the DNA TGTGCCACCAGTGTGGGGACTAGCACGAAGACCCAGTACTTC.

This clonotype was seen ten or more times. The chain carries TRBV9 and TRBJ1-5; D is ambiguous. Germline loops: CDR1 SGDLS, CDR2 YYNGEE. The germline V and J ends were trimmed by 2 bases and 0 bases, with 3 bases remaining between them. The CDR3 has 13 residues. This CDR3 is CASSVYSNQPQHF. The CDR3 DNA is TGTGCCAGCAGCGTCTATAGCAATCAGCCCCAGCATTTT.

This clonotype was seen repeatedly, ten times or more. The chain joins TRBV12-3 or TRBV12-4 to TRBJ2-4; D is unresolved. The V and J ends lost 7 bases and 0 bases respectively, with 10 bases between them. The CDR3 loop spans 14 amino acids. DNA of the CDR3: TGTGCCAGCACTACCGGGTCAGCCAAAAACATTCAGTACTTC. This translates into CASTTGSAKNIQYF.

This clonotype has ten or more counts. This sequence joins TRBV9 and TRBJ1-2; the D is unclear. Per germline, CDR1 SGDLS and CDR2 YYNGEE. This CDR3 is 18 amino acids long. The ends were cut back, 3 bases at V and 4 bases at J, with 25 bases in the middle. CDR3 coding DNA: TGTGCCAGCAGCGCCCCCCTGGTCTCATCACAAGGAGGCTATGGCTACACCTTC. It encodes CASSAPLVSSQGGYGYTF. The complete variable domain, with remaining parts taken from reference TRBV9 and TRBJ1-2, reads DSGVTQTPKHLITATGQRVTLRCSPRSGDLSVYWYQQSLDQGLQFLIQYYNGEERAKGNILERFSAQQFPDLHSELNLSSLELGDSALYFCASSAPLVSSQGGYGYTFGSGTRLTVV.

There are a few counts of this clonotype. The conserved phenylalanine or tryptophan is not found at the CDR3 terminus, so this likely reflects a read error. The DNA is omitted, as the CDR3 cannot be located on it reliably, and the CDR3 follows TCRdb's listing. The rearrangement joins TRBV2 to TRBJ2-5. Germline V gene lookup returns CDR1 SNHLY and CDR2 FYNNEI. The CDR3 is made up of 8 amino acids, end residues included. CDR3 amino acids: CASSEPLT.

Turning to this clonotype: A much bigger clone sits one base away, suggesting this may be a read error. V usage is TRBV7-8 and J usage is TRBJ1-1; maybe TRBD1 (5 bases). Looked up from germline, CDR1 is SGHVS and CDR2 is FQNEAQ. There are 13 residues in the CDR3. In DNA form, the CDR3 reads TGTGCCAGCGGGGGGGGATTGAAAACTGAAGCTTTCTTT. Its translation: CASGGGLKTEAFF.

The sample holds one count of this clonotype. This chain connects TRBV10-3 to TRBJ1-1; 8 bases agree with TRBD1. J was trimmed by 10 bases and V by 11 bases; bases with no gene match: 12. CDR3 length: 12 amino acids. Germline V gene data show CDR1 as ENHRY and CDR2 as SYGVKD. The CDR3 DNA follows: TGTGCCCCCATCGCACCGGGACAGGTAGCTTTCTTT. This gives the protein CAPIAPGQVAFF.

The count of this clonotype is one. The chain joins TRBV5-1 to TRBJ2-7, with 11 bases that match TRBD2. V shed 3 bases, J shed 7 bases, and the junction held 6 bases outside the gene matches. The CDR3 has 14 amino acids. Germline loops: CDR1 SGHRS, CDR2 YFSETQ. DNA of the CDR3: TGCGCCAGCAGCTGGGGACTAGCGGACGTTGAGCAGTACTTC. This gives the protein CASSWGLADVEQYF. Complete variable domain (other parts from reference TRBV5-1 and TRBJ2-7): KAGVTQTPRYLIKTRGQQVTLSCSPISGHRSVSWYQQTPGQGLQFLFEYFSETQRNKGNFPGRFSGRQFSNSRSEMNVSTLELGDSALYLCASSWGLADVEQYFGPGTRLTVT.

As DNA, the CDR3 is TGTGCCATCAGTGGCGGGACAGGGGAGGATTCACCCCTCCACTTT. It codes for CAISGGTGEDSPLHF. The chain uses TRBV10-3 and TRBJ1-6, with 10 bases matching TRBD1. There are 15 residues in the CDR3. CDR1 is ENHRY, CDR2 SYGVKD, per germline. V lost 4 bases, J lost 8 bases, and 5 bases stayed unmatched.

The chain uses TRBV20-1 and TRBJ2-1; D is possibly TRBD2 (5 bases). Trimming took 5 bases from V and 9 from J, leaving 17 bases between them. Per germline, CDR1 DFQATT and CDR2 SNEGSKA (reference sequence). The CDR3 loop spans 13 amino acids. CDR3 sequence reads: CSADIGVHVEQFF. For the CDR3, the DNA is TGCAGTGCTGACATCGGGGTACACGTTGAGCAGTTCTTC.

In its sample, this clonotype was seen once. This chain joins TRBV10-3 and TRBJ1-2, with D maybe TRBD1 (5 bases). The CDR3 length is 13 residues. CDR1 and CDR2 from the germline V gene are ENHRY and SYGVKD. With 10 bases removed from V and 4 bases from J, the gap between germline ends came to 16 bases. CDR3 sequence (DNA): TGTGCCAGCAGCCAAGGGGCAGGCTATGGCTACACCTTC. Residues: CASSQGAGYGYTF.

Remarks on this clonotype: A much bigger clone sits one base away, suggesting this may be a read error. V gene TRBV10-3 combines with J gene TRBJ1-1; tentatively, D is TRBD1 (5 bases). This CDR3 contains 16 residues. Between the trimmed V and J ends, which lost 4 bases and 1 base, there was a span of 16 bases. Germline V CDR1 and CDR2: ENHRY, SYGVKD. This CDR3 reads CAISGQSRGSNTEAFF. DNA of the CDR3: TGTGCCATCAGTGGACAGTCACGAGGGTCGAACACTGAAGCTTTCTTT.

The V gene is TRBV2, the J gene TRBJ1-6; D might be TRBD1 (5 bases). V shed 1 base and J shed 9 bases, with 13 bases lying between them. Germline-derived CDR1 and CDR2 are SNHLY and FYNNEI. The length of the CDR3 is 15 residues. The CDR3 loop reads CASSEGDSPISPLHF. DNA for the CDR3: TGTGCCAGCAGTGAAGGGGACTCACCGATTTCACCCCTCCACTTT. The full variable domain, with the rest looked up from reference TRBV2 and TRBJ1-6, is EPEVTQTPSHQVTQMGQEVILRCVPISNHLYFYWYRQILGQKVEFLVSFYNNEISEKSEIFDDQFSVERPDGSNFTLKIRSTKLEDSAMYFCASSEGDSPISPLHFGNGTRLTVT.

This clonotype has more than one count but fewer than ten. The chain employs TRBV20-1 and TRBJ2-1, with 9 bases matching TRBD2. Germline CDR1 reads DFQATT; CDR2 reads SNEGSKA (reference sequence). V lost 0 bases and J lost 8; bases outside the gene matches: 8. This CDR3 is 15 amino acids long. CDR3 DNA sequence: TGCAGTGCTAGAGATCTCCCTAGCGGGGTAGATGAGCAGTTCTTC. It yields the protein CSARDLPSGVDEQFF.